The clone carrying this T cell receptor (beta chain) was detected a few times. Unique molecular identifiers were incorporated into the prepared TCRbeta library. TCRdb reanalysed the PCR reads using MiXCR and keeps one entry per CDR3 protein. The sample shows approximately 350,000 distinct CDR3 sequences, 10% of them seen only once. Germline loops: CDR1 SGHRS, CDR2 YFSETQ. Trimming pared 2 bases from V and 1 base from J, leaving 12 bases between. The CDR3 contains 15 residues. The record originates from a study of T-cell reconstitution after alpha-beta-depleted transplantation in children. This sequence joins TRBV5-1 and TRBJ2-5, with unresolved D. The sequence was obtained from a human donor who donated a stem cell graft to a child with acute lymphoblastic leukemia. Specimen: PBMCs from the stem cell graft donor, collected from the stem cell graft. The CDR3 here is CASSLMGRLQETQYF. CDR3 nucleotide sequence: TGCGCCAGCAGCTTAATGGGCCGACTCCAAGAGACCCAGTACTTC.